The subject of this entry is one TCR beta chain. The authors made TCR cDNA by 5'RACE template switching, adding a universal primer site and UMIs. Using its own MiXCR run on the 5' RACE reads, TCRdb lists one record per CDR3 protein. This sample yields roughly 300,000 distinct CDR3 sequences, of which 8% to 9.5% are seen a single time; roughly 18% belongs to the top ten. This entry comes from a study of T cells after yellow fever vaccination. This material consisted of PBMCs, taken about 49 days after the first yellow fever vaccination. The receptor was derived from a man aged 18 to 29 who received the YFV17D yellow fever vaccine.

The CDR3, as DNA: TGTGCCAGCAGTTTGCCGGCGGATACGCAGTATTTT. It specifies CASSLPADTQYF. The chain is built from TRBV12-3 or TRBV12-4 and TRBJ2-3, with D unresolved. The length of the CDR3 is 12 residues. Trimming removed 3 bases at V and 6 bases at J, with 7 bases between.